What follows describes a single T cell receptor beta chain. Which antigen it targets is not known. The record has no base qualities; no much larger clone is one base away. This entry belongs to a study of neoadjuvant anti-PD-1 for oral cavity cancer (dated by TCRdb to the early 2020s). In terms of the full investigation: Before undergoing curative-intent surgical resection, most patients got three to four biweekly nivolumab doses at 3 mg/kg. Patients with complete response, partial response or stable disease by RECIST 1.1 were defined as responders, whereas patients with progression were defined as non-responders. The parent correlative cohort included around 12 patients, with a 33% response rate. Patients without progression received a fourth nivolumab dose around day 43 and underwent definitive surgical resection on days 50-56. The study at large found these results: Higher pretreatment blood TCRbeta clonality and lower post-treatment tumor TCRbeta clonality were correlated with higher pretreatment blood Treg/Th17 ratios. After neoadjuvant nivolumab, non-responders showed significantly higher T cell clonality (Gini index) in PBMCs than responders did. Only a few patients per response group were included in the TCR analyses, and larger cohorts for validation were called for by the authors.

For deep sequencing, each PBMC sample was run in six replicates, with libraries mostly built from approximately 520 ng of input genomic DNA. TCRbeta libraries were prepared with the immunoSEQ hsTCRbeta kit according to the manufacturer's instructions. An Illumina NovaSeq 6000 S4 flow cell was used to sequence the final libraries, which had first been combined to 3 nM. As for the original processing: The immunoSEQ Analyzer handled quality control and preprocessing of the raw data. The analysis was limited to productive rearrangements, and each clonotype was defined by a unique CDR3 amino acid sequence. Using the R package tcR, the researchers computed the Gini-Simpson index as their estimate of repertoire clonality. Student's t test was used to compare Gini indices, and Pearson correlation was used to assess associations with tumor size change. TCRdb holds this immuneACCESS table with in-frame rearrangements only. Some clones are missing; in checked studies, unresolved V genes explain under half, and the rest has no known cause. The V and J calls and the clone size are those of that table, but D and trimming were determined from the DNA. This sample is represented by thousands of clones; approximately 70% of them were singletons. Just over 3% of the sample lies in the top ten.

Interpreted using the paper, the time point label stands for: after neoadjuvant nivolumab, at surgical resection. Patients were newly diagnosed with stage II-IVA oral cavity squamous cell carcinoma and had received no prior systemic or radiation treatment. The cohort was made up of patients with locally advanced, HPV-negative oral cavity squamous cell carcinoma. No culture maintenance or expansion was done, as the peripheral blood mononuclear cells went straight to analysis. Samples were obtained from a longitudinal correlative study of a single-arm phase II trial of neoadjuvant nivolumab in oral cavity squamous cell carcinoma. Subject-matched pre- and post-treatment PBMCs and tumors from three responders and three non-responders underwent genomic DNA-based TCRbeta sequencing. Peripheral blood mononuclear cells were drawn once before nivolumab treatment and a second time after treatment, when surgery took place. The Maxwell RSC DNA from Cells kit was used to extract genomic DNA from PBMCs.

This specimen consisted of PBMCs, obtained after nivolumab (anti-PD-1) treatment. The sequence came from a person aged 35 to 85 with oral cavity squamous cell carcinoma.

The CDR3 region reads CASSFRQGTKNIQYF. The bases are TGTGCCAGCAGCTTCCGACAGGGGACCAAAAACATTCAGTACTTC. This receptor chain uses TRBV7-9 and TRBJ2-4; 8 central bases correspond to TRBD1. Relative to germline, V is missing 3 bases and J is missing 2 bases, with 3 bases of the junction outside any gene match. Taken from the germline V gene (reference sequence), the CDR1 and CDR2 loops are SEHNR and FQNEAQ. The CDR3, from cysteine to phenylalanine, totals 15 residues. Only the CDR3 part of the read is kept: 45 bases, read in frame from the first base.